This T cell receptor beta chain appears in the sequencing data of a study of identical twins. Study conclusions and caveats: The conclusions drew on cross-sectional statistical analysis instead of tracking the same donors.

The germline V gene encodes CDR1 KGHDR and CDR2 SFDVKD. The germline V and J ends were trimmed by 1 base and 2 bases, with 7 bases remaining between them. CDR3 length: 14 amino acids. TCRdb re-derived calls from the 5' RACE reads in MiXCR, one entry per CDR3 protein. This table holds under 450,000 distinct CDR3 sequences, around 18% found once. In the case of this clonotype: The antigen is undetermined.

This clonotype was obtained from a man aged 50 to 60 in good health. The rearrangement joins TRBV24-1 to TRBJ1-2; D not resolved. Sequenced input: naive T cells sorted from blood. The DNA of the CDR3 is TGTGCCACCAGTGATTTTAACATAAACTATGGCTACACCTTC. This translates into CATSDFNINYGYTF.